The 30 T cell receptor beta chains listed next were all sequenced from one sample in a study of cytomegalovirus exposure and HLA in healthy donors. The primer mix had 60 Vbeta and 13 Jbeta primers. Measured with immunoSEQ multiplex PCR; TCRdb has only the in-frame clones, and not every one. The sample records roughly 240,000 clones, approximately 81% being singletons. Sequencing input: PBMCs. These TCRs come from a girl aged 2 to 9 in good health and CMV-seronegative.

This clone was seen a single time. The chain links TRBV5-6 to TRBJ1-6; D gene unclear. Germline-derived CDR1 and CDR2 are SGHDT and YYEEEE. The V gene lost 2 bases and the J gene lost 7 bases, with 13 bases spanning the gap. This CDR3 is built from 15 residues. In DNA form, the CDR3 reads TGTGCCAGCAGCTTCGGGCTCGCGGGGAATTCACCCCTCCACTTT. Its translation: CASSFGLAGNSPLHF.

This clone was seen a single time. The rearrangement uses TRBV5-4 and TRBJ2-3; D ambiguous. Germline V gene data show CDR1 as SGHNT and CDR2 as YYREEE (reference sequence). Between the trimmed V and J ends, which lost 0 bases and 2 bases, there was a span of 7 bases. The CDR3 runs 14 residues. CDR3 bases: TGTGCCAGCAGCTTGGCGGTATCCACAGATACGCAGTATTTT. It specifies CASSLAVSTDTQYF. The variable domain in full, completed from reference TRBV5-4 and TRBJ2-3, reads ETGVTQSPTHLIKTRGQQVTLRCSSQSGHNTVSWYQQALGQGPQFIFQYYREEENGRGNFPPRFSGLQFPNYSSELNVNALELDDSALYLCASSLAVSTDTQYFGPGTRLTVL.

With regard to this clone: Within the sample, other DNA sequences also encode this same CDR3. CDR3 residues: CASSISGNTEAFF. Here the CDR3 DNA reads TGTGCCAGTAGTATATCGGGGAACACTGAAGCTTTCTTT. The chain recombines TRBV19 with TRBJ1-1; no reliable D call. Germline V gene lookup returns CDR1 LNHDA and CDR2 SQIVND (reference sequence). The CDR3 sequence is 13 residues long. The V end lost 2 bases, the J end lost 1 base, and 5 bases lay between the germline ends.

The CDR3 DNA follows: TGTGCCAGCAGCCAAGGGACTAGCGGCGCCCCAGAGCAGTTCTTC. It translates to CASSQGTSGAPEQFF. The chain recombines TRBV9 with TRBJ2-1; 11 nucleotides line up with TRBD2. The V gene end was trimmed by 4 bases and the J gene end by 10 bases; junction bases not matched to a gene: 10. The CDR3 has 15 amino acids. Germline V CDR1 and CDR2: SGDLS, YYNGEE.

This chain joins TRBV27 and TRBJ2-3, with 7 bases matching TRBD2. This CDR3 is built from 16 residues. Per germline, CDR1 MNHEY and CDR2 SMNVEV (reference sequence). V was clipped by 2 bases and J by 5 bases; unmatched bases: 10. The CDR3 is CASSLKSGILRDTQYF. In nucleotides, the CDR3 is TGTGCCAGCAGTTTAAAAAGCGGGATCTTGAGAGATACGCAGTATTTT.

The chain employs TRBV5-1 and TRBJ2-7, with a possible D match to TRBD1 (5 bases). This CDR3 is built from 14 residues. Trimming removed 4 bases at V and 4 bases at J, with 15 bases between. Germline assignment: CDR1 SGHRS and CDR2 YFSETQ. In DNA form, the CDR3 reads TGCGCCAGCAGCCGGCAGGCAGGGCCTTACGAGCAGTACTTC. Translating gives CASSRQAGPYEQYF.

There are a few counts of this clone. The CDR3 loop reads CASSFEREQYF. In DNA, the CDR3 is TGTGCCAGCAGTTTCGAGCGGGAGCAGTACTTC. V and J are TRBV6-6 and TRBJ2-7; weak D call: TRBD2 (5 bases). Per germline, CDR1 MNHNY and CDR2 SVGAGI (reference sequence). This CDR3 contains 11 residues. V was shortened by 4 bases and J by 7 bases, with 8 bases between the two germline ends.

In regard to this clone: The identical CDR3 is also encoded by other nucleotide sequences in the sample. The rearrangement links TRBV13 to TRBJ2-7; D call uncertain. V gave up 3 bases and J gave up 3 bases, with 3 bases separating them. Germline-derived CDR1 and CDR2 are PRHDT and FYEKMQ (reference sequence). This CDR3 is built from 11 residues. CDR3: CASSFLYEQYF. The CDR3, as DNA: TGTGCCAGCAGCTTCCTCTACGAGCAGTACTTC.

The chain is built from TRBV12-5 and TRBJ2-1; D may be TRBD2 (6 bases). Germline values: CDR1 LGHNT, CDR2 FRNRAP. This CDR3 contains 16 residues. The V end was cut by 0 bases, the J end by 5 bases, with 14 bases between. CDR3 nucleotide sequence: TGTGCTAGTGGTTTGGTATGGGAGGTCAAAAACAATGAGCAGTTCTTC. Residues: CASGLVWEVKNNEQFF.

The chain combines TRBV6-1 with TRBJ2-1, with 10 positions matching TRBD2. V dropped 6 bases and J dropped 2; count of bases not matched to a gene: 4. This CDR3 comprises 15 residues. The germline gives CDR1 MNHNS, CDR2 SASEGT. CDR3 residues: CASSRTSGTYNEQFF. The CDR3 region has the DNA TGTGCCAGCAGCCGGACTAGCGGAACCTACAATGAGCAGTTCTTC.

J is TRBJ2-3 and V is TRBV7-9; no clear D. From germline, CDR1 is SEHNR and CDR2 FQNEAQ (reference sequence). Trimming took 3 bases from V and 5 from J, leaving 12 bases between them. There are 14 residues in the CDR3. This chain's CDR3 is CASSFFPTGDTQYF. CDR3 sequence (DNA): TGTGCCAGCAGCTTTTTTCCCACCGGAGATACGCAGTATTTT.

V is TRBV7-9 and J is TRBJ2-7, with D uncertain. This CDR3 is 12 amino acids long. Trimming removed 5 bases at V and 4 bases at J, with 9 bases between. The germline CDR1 and CDR2 sequences are SEHNR and FQNEAQ (reference sequence). The CDR3 DNA is TGTGCCAGCAGCCGCAACTCATACGAGCAGTACTTC. Amino acid sequence: CASSRNSYEQYF.

The chain uses TRBV6-1 and TRBJ1-1; no clear D. V gave up 2 bases and J gave up 5 bases, with 6 bases separating them. The CDR3 runs 12 residues. Germline CDR1 reads MNHNS; CDR2 reads SASEGT. The CDR3 loop reads CASSESLTEAFF. The CDR3 bases are TGTGCCAGCAGTGAATCCCTAACTGAAGCTTTCTTT.

With respect to this clone: The same CDR3 also results from other DNA sequences found in this sample. The chain couples TRBV9 to TRBJ2-3; 13 bases agree with TRBD2. V was clipped by 2 bases and J by 1 base; unmatched bases: 1. The CDR3 runs to 16 residues. Germline loops: CDR1 SGDLS, CDR2 YYNGEE. The CDR3 nucleotides are TGTGCCAGCAGCGTCGGGACTAGCGGGGGCACAGATACGCAGTATTTT. This sequence encodes CASSVGTSGGTDTQYF.

J is TRBJ1-5 and V is TRBV27; D possibly corresponds to TRBD1 (5 bases). V shed 1 base and J shed 7 bases, with 8 bases lying between them. CDR1 and CDR2 (germline): MNHEY, SMNVEV (reference sequence). The CDR3 contains 13 residues. For the CDR3, the DNA is TGTGCCAGCAGTTTATATTGGGGCCAGCCCCAGCATTTT. Amino acids: CASSLYWGQPQHF.

The gene calls are TRBV11-2 and TRBJ1-2; D is possibly TRBD1 (6 bases). V lost 3 bases to trimming and J lost 4 bases, with 6 bases between them. The germline CDR1 and CDR2 sequences are SGHAT and FQNNGV. CDR3 size: 12 residues. The CDR3 is CASSLTGYGYTF. CDR3 nucleotide sequence: TGTGCCAGCAGCTTGACAGGCTATGGCTACACCTTC.

The J gene is TRBJ1-1, the V gene TRBV5-1, with 8 bases that match TRBD1. V dropped 4 bases and J dropped 5; count of bases not matched to a gene: 7. The CDR3 covers 14 residues. Germline assignment: CDR1 SGHRS and CDR2 YFSETQ. CDR3 sequence (DNA): TGCGCCAGCAGCGCGGAATGGACAGGGACTGAAGCTTTCTTT. Its translation is CASSAEWTGTEAFF.

V usage is TRBV28 and J usage is TRBJ1-2, with D possibly TRBD1 on 6 matching bases. From germline, CDR1 is MDHEN and CDR2 SYDVKM. This CDR3 is built from 14 residues. Between the trimmed V and J ends, which lost 5 bases and 2 bases, there was a span of 12 bases. CDR3 coding DNA: TGTGCCAGCAGTGCTACAGGGTTAAACTATGGCTACACCTTC. Protein: CASSATGLNYGYTF.

The J gene is TRBJ2-2, the V gene TRBV2; a possible D gene is TRBD2 (5 bases). The CDR3 totals 16 residues. Trimming left V 7 bases short and J 0 bases short, with 15 bases between. Germline loops: CDR1 SNHLY, CDR2 FYNNEI. The CDR3, as DNA: TGTGCCAGCAAGCCCCAGCGGCTGCCGAACACCGGGGAGCTGTTTTTT. Amino acid sequence: CASKPQRLPNTGELFF.

This chain links TRBV9 with TRBJ1-6; the D is unclear. The ends were cut back, 0 bases at V and 11 bases at J, with 6 bases in the middle. The V gene's germline CDR1 is SGDLS and CDR2 YYNGEE. The CDR3 consists of 12 residues. The CDR3 coding sequence is TGTGCCAGCAGCGTAGGAGCGGCACCCCTCCACTTT. Translation: CASSVGAAPLHF.

The rearrangement links TRBV5-1 to TRBJ2-7; TRBD2 aligns across 12 bases. The junction had 3 bases not matched to a gene; V was cut back by 0 bases and J by 2 bases. The CDR3 runs 16 residues. The germline V gene has CDR1 SGHRS and CDR2 YFSETQ. The CDR3 nucleotides read TGCGCCAGCAGCTTGGACGGGACTAGCGGGCCCTACGAGCAGTACTTC. Amino acids: CASSLDGTSGPYEQYF.

The chain has TRBV2 and TRBJ1-3, with D perhaps TRBD1 (5 bases). V lost 6 bases and J 0 bases, leaving 12 bases between the germline ends. The CDR3 has 15 residues. Germline-derived CDR1 and CDR2 are SNHLY and FYNNEI. CDR3 loop: CASRISGSSGNTIYF. In DNA, the CDR3 is TGTGCCAGCAGGATTTCAGGGTCCTCTGGAAACACCATATATTTT.

The chain combines TRBV5-4 with TRBJ2-7; TRBD2 matches 9 bases. Trimming removed 4 bases from V and 4 bases from J; junction bases left unmatched: 3. This CDR3 has 13 amino acids. CDR1 and CDR2 (germline): SGHNT, YYREEE (reference sequence). CDR3 nucleotide sequence: TGTGCCAGCAGCGCGACTAGCGGTTACGAGCAGTACTTC. Protein: CASSATSGYEQYF.

The V gene is TRBV19, the J gene TRBJ1-1; tentative D call: TRBD1 (5 bases). Germline V CDR1 and CDR2: LNHDA, SQIVND (reference sequence). V gave up 0 bases and J gave up 4 bases, with 15 bases separating them. There are 16 residues in the CDR3. CDR3 nucleotide sequence: TGTGCCAGTAGTATAGATCGTAGGGGAAGGAGCACTGAAGCTTTCTTT. This sequence encodes CASSIDRRGRSTEAFF.

Of note for this clone: At one boundary the junction diverges from the germline segment, which might be a read error. The rearrangement uses TRBV5-4 and TRBJ1-1; TRBD1 matches at 7 bases. The CDR3 is made up of 15 amino acids. Germline V gives CDR1 SGHNT, CDR2 YYREEE (reference sequence). In DNA form, the CDR3 reads TGTGCCAGCAGCCAAAGACAGGGACCGAACACTGAGGCTTTCTTT. Its translation is CASSQRQGPNTEAFF.

The rearrangement links TRBV27 to TRBJ2-7, with a weak D call TRBD2 (5 bases). The V end was cut by 9 bases, the J end by 7 bases, with 25 bases between. The CDR3 extends over 15 amino acids. Germline values: CDR1 MNHEY, CDR2 SMNVEV (reference sequence). The CDR3 region is CARVTRESPLWEQYF. CDR3 nucleotide sequence: TGTGCCAGAGTTACAAGGGAGAGCCCCCTTTGGGAGCAGTACTTC.

Here the CDR3 DNA reads TGTGCCAGCAGTACCGGAGGGGCTATGAACACTGAAGCTTTCTTT. It encodes CASSTGGAMNTEAFF. This chain uses TRBV2 with TRBJ1-1; D perhaps matches TRBD1 (5 bases). The ends were cut back, 5 bases at V and 0 bases at J, with 13 bases in the middle. CDR3 length: 15 amino acids. Germline assignment: CDR1 SNHLY and CDR2 FYNNEI.

The genes are TRBV7-9 and TRBJ1-6; no reliable D call. V was trimmed by 1 base and J by 3 bases, leaving 7 bases between them. This CDR3 has 15 residues. The germline V gene encodes CDR1 SEHNR and CDR2 FQNEAQ (reference sequence). The CDR3 sequence is CASSLGRDYNSPLHF. The CDR3, as DNA: TGTGCCAGCAGCTTAGGACGGGACTATAATTCACCCCTCCACTTT.

This rearrangement joins TRBV30 to TRBJ1-3; D not resolved. CDR3 length: 12 amino acids. Trimming removed 4 bases from V and 1 base from J, with 5 bases in between. The germline V gene has CDR1 GTSNPN and CDR2 SVGIG (reference sequence). CDR3 loop: CAWTGSGNTIYF. CDR3 coding DNA: TGTGCCTGGACGGGTTCTGGAAACACCATATATTTT.

As regards this clone: Without the conserved terminal phenylalanine or tryptophan, this CDR3 likely stems from a read error. Because the CDR3's place on the DNA is in doubt, the DNA is left out and the CDR3 is given as listed by TCRdb. V usage is TRBV5-1 and J usage is TRBJ2-3; TRBD2 was called by the table and not checked on the DNA. Germline CDR1 is SGHRS and CDR2 is YFSETQ. The CDR3 region is 10 residues in length, termini included. CDR3 sequence: CASNGTCLYG.